This TCR beta chain was found in a study of blood T cells in healthy people across ages. Study-wide context: Through template switching, about one barcoded beta molecule was captured per two T cells, as measured in model experiments.

The authors ran a second PCR of about 6 to 11 cycles using a sample-barcoded 5' primer and a J-beta primer mix. TCRdb re-called the 5' RACE reads through MiXCR, storing one row per CDR3 protein. Of more than 800,000 distinct CDR3 sequences in the sample, less than 35% were seen once. The CDR3 length is 15 residues. The V and J ends lost 6 bases and 7 bases, in that order; junction bases with no gene match: 8. This clonotype was counted at least ten times. The TCR was taken from a woman older than 75 in good health. The chain links TRBV12-3 or TRBV12-4 to TRBJ2-2; TRBD2 matches at 10 bases. Input material: blood. This chain's CDR3 is CASRPSGGASGELFF. DNA for the CDR3: TGTGCCAGCAGGCCCAGCGGGGGGGCGAGCGGGGAGCTGTTTTTT.